These T cell receptor beta chains were read from a single sample in a study of patients and donors after allogeneic stem cell transplantation. TCRdb recomputed calls from the RT-PCR reads with MiXCR, one row per CDR3 protein. The sample contains approximately 57,000 distinct CDR3 sequences, about 14% of which appear only once. The sample comprised blood, either unsorted or a sorted T cell fraction (not recorded which). Receptors originate from a human donor who was either an allogeneic HSCT recipient or a stem cell or donor lymphocyte infusion donor (not recorded which). It is not recorded whose cells these are; they may come from a transplant donor. The CDR3 runs from the conserved cysteine through the conserved F or W. The order of the fields is J gene, clone size, D gene, V gene, CDR3 protein. D genes are given only for firm matches. Rows give clone size only sometimes, using once, few, many, or a class for an expanded clone.

j_call: TRBJ1-1
clone_size: .
d_call: .
v_call: TRBV6-1
cdr3_aa: CASSEAMGGQMNTEAFF

j_call: TRBJ2-1
clone_size: .
d_call: TRBD2
v_call: TRBV27
cdr3_aa: CASTPGSSGYNEQFF

j_call: TRBJ1-2
clone_size: many
d_call: .
v_call: TRBV6-1
cdr3_aa: CASSENGAGSYGYTF

j_call: TRBJ1-2
clone_size: many
d_call: .
v_call: TRBV6-1
cdr3_aa: CASSVQQSSGYTF

j_call: TRBJ2-1
clone_size: many
d_call: .
v_call: TRBV20-1
cdr3_aa: CSGDTDYNEQFF

j_call: TRBJ2-3
clone_size: .
d_call: .
v_call: TRBV20-1
cdr3_aa: CSARLRGYTDTQYF

j_call: TRBJ1-5
clone_size: few
d_call: .
v_call: TRBV6-1
cdr3_aa: CASSDGGSNQPQHF

j_call: TRBJ2-5
clone_size: .
d_call: .
v_call: TRBV3-1
cdr3_aa: CASSQDGHRDWRYQETQYF

j_call: TRBJ2-7
clone_size: few
d_call: .
v_call: TRBV6-5
cdr3_aa: CATSTQFGSYEQYF

j_call: TRBJ1-2
clone_size: many
d_call: .
v_call: TRBV24-1
cdr3_aa: CATSHRDGQKNYYGYTF

j_call: TRBJ2-7
clone_size: .
d_call: .
v_call: TRBV18
cdr3_aa: CASSPPGTAYEQYF

j_call: TRBJ1-4
clone_size: .
d_call: .
v_call: TRBV27
cdr3_aa: CASSGIGGQEKLFF

j_call: TRBJ2-7
clone_size: many
d_call: TRBD1
v_call: TRBV5-1
cdr3_aa: CASKTQGASYEQYF

j_call: TRBJ1-6
clone_size: many
d_call: TRBD1
v_call: TRBV11-2
cdr3_aa: CASRKGQNYNSPLHF

j_call: TRBJ2-1
clone_size: few
d_call: TRBD1
v_call: TRBV12-3/TRBV12-4
cdr3_aa: CASSFRTGNNEQFF

j_call: TRBJ2-3
clone_size: many
d_call: .
v_call: TRBV20-1
cdr3_aa: CSADGSYTDTQYF

j_call: TRBJ2-1
clone_size: .
d_call: .
v_call: TRBV7-2
cdr3_aa: CASSLGVRVAAYNEQFF

j_call: TRBJ2-1
clone_size: few
d_call: .
v_call: TRBV12-3/TRBV12-4
cdr3_aa: CASRNSGLGGEQFF

j_call: TRBJ1-5
clone_size: many
d_call: TRBD1
v_call: TRBV27
cdr3_aa: CASSLSPGQGHQPQHF

j_call: TRBJ1-2
clone_size: many
d_call: TRBD1
v_call: TRBV29-1
cdr3_aa: CSGHRGGYGYTF

j_call: TRBJ1-1
clone_size: many
d_call: .
v_call: TRBV29-1
cdr3_aa: CSVVEQGNTEAFF

j_call: TRBJ1-5
clone_size: medium-sized
d_call: .
v_call: TRBV7-2
cdr3_aa: CASSLDLQPQHF

j_call: TRBJ1-1
clone_size: many
d_call: .
v_call: TRBV4-2
cdr3_aa: CASSPHGNTEAFF

j_call: TRBJ2-7
clone_size: .
d_call: .
v_call: TRBV27
cdr3_aa: CADSGPVAYEQYF

j_call: TRBJ1-1
clone_size: few
d_call: TRBD1
v_call: TRBV6-2/TRBV6-3
cdr3_aa: CASSWTGGNTEAFF

j_call: TRBJ1-1
clone_size: few
d_call: .
v_call: TRBV30
cdr3_aa: CAWIPGPTEAFF

j_call: TRBJ1-1
clone_size: few
d_call: .
v_call: TRBV30
cdr3_aa: CAWSVGLGTEAFF

j_call: TRBJ1-5
clone_size: many
d_call: .
v_call: TRBV20-1
cdr3_aa: CSARSGVVGGNQPQHF

j_call: TRBJ2-2
clone_size: few
d_call: .
v_call: TRBV27
cdr3_aa: CASSLLRNTGELFF

j_call: TRBJ2-1
clone_size: .
d_call: .
v_call: TRBV7-6
cdr3_aa: CASSLVVARPADNEQFF

j_call: TRBJ1-1
clone_size: many
d_call: .
v_call: TRBV7-6
cdr3_aa: CASSPRVGTNTEAFF

j_call: TRBJ2-7
clone_size: .
d_call: TRBD1
v_call: TRBV12-3/TRBV12-4
cdr3_aa: CASSHLTGKSYEQYF

j_call: TRBJ2-3
clone_size: .
d_call: TRBD2
v_call: TRBV20-1
cdr3_aa: CSARGSGTSGRAGDTQYF

j_call: TRBJ2-7
clone_size: .
d_call: TRBD1
v_call: TRBV7-6
cdr3_aa: CASSRQGLEQYF

j_call: TRBJ1-1
clone_size: .
d_call: .
v_call: TRBV5-5
cdr3_aa: CASSFEGMNTEAFF

j_call: TRBJ2-1
clone_size: few
d_call: TRBD2
v_call: TRBV12-3/TRBV12-4
cdr3_aa: CASSLPAGGLNEQFF

j_call: TRBJ2-7
clone_size: .
d_call: .
v_call: TRBV12-3/TRBV12-4
cdr3_aa: CASSLEAGSYEQYF

j_call: TRBJ2-7
clone_size: few
d_call: .
v_call: TRBV4-2
cdr3_aa: CASSQEALELYEQYF

j_call: TRBJ2-1
clone_size: few
d_call: TRBD2
v_call: TRBV10-3
cdr3_aa: CAISGGAGGGDEQFF

j_call: TRBJ2-7
clone_size: .
d_call: TRBD2
v_call: TRBV3-1
cdr3_aa: CASSPGTSGSPYEQYF

j_call: TRBJ2-1
clone_size: few
d_call: .
v_call: TRBV27
cdr3_aa: CASSSILTPPPEQFF

j_call: TRBJ2-1
clone_size: .
d_call: .
v_call: TRBV10-2
cdr3_aa: CASREQVISYNEQFF

j_call: TRBJ1-3
clone_size: many
d_call: TRBD1
v_call: TRBV27
cdr3_aa: CASTRRGPSSGNTIYF

j_call: TRBJ2-2
clone_size: .
d_call: TRBD1
v_call: TRBV5-1
cdr3_aa: CASSATGSNTGELFF

j_call: TRBJ1-5
clone_size: few
d_call: .
v_call: TRBV7-2
cdr3_aa: CASSLALGRSQPQHF

j_call: TRBJ2-5
clone_size: .
d_call: .
v_call: TRBV18
cdr3_aa: CASSPPDGETQYF

j_call: TRBJ2-7
clone_size: few
d_call: TRBD1
v_call: TRBV5-1
cdr3_aa: CASSFGVTGVVNEQYF

j_call: TRBJ1-1
clone_size: many
d_call: .
v_call: TRBV5-5
cdr3_aa: CASSLGHTEAFF

j_call: TRBJ1-2
clone_size: .
d_call: .
v_call: TRBV12-3/TRBV12-4
cdr3_aa: CASTPGRASYGYTF

j_call: TRBJ1-1
clone_size: .
d_call: TRBD1
v_call: TRBV6-5
cdr3_aa: CASSYSAGGSTEAFF

j_call: TRBJ1-6
clone_size: few
d_call: .
v_call: TRBV5-6
cdr3_aa: CASSFPDYNSPLHF